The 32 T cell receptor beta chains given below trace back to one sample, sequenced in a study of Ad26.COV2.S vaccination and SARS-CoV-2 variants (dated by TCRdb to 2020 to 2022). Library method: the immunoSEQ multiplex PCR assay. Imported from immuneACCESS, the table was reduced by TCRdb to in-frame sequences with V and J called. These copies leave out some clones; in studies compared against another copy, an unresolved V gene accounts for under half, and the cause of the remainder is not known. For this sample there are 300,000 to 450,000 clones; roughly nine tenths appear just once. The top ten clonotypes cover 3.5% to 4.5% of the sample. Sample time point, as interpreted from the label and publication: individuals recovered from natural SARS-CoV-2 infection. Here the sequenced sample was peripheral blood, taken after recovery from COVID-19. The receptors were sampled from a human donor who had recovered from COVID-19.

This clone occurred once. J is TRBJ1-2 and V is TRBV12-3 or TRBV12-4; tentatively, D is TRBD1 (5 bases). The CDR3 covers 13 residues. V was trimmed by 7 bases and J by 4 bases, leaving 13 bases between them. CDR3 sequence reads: CASTQTAAYGYTF. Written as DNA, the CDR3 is TGTGCCAGCACCCAGACAGCCGCCTATGGCTACACCTTC.

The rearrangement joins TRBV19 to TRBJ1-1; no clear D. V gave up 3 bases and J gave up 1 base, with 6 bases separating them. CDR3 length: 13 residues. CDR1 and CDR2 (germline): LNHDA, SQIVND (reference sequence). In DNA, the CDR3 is TGTGCCAGTAGTATTGGGAAGAACACTGAAGCTTTCTTT. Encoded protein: CASSIGKNTEAFF.

The CDR3: CASSSELEQYF. The CDR3 DNA reads TGCGCCAGCAGTTCCGAACTCGAGCAGTACTTC. This chain links TRBV5-1 with TRBJ2-7; the D is unclear. Germline assignment: CDR1 SGHRS and CDR2 YFSETQ. V was cut by 5 bases and J by 6 bases, with 9 bases left in between. CDR3 size: 11 residues.

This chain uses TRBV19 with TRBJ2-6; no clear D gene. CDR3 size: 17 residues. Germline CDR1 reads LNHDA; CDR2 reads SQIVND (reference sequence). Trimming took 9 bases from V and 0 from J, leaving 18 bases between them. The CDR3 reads CARSVVWSRSGANVLTF. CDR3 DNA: TGTGCCAGATCAGTAGTATGGAGCCGCTCTGGGGCCAACGTCCTGACTTTC.

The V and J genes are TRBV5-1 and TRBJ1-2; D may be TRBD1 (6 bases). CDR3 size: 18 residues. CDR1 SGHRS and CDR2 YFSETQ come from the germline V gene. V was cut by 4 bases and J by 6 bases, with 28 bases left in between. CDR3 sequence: CASSPTRGGGAVPNGYTF. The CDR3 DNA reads TGCGCCAGCAGCCCGACGCGGGGCGGGGGCGCAGTCCCTAATGGCTACACCTTC.

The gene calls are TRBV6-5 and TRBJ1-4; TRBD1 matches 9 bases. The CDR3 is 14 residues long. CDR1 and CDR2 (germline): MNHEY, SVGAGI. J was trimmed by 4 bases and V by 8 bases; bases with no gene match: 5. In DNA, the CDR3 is TGTGCCAGCGGACAGGGGACCGTTAATGAAAAACTGTTTTTT. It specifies CASGQGTVNEKLFF.

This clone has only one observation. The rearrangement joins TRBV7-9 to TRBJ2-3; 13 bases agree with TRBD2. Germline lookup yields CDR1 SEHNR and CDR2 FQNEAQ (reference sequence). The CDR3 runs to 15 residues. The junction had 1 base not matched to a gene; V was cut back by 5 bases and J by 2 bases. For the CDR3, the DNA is TGTGCCAGCAGCGGGACTAGCGGGGTCACAGATACGCAGTATTTT. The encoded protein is CASSGTSGVTDTQYF. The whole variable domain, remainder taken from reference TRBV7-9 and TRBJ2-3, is DTGVSQNPRHKITKRGQNVTFRCDPISEHNRLYWYRQTLGQGPEFLTYFQNEAQLEKSRLLSDRFSAERPKGSFSTLEIQRTEQGDSAMYLCASSGTSGVTDTQYFGPGTRLTVL.

The CDR3: CASSPVSGGTSYEQYF. As DNA, the CDR3 is TGTGCCAGCAGCCCCGTTAGCGGGGGGACCTCCTACGAGCAGTACTTC. This rearrangement joins TRBV21-1 to TRBJ2-7; no DNA check was done on the table's D call, TRBD2. TRBV21-1 is flagged as a pseudogene. There are 16 residues in the CDR3.

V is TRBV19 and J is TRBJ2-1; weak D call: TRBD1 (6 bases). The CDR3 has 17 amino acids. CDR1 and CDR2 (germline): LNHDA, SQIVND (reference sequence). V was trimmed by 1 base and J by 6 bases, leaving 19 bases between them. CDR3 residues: CASSIVGAGFQGNEQFF. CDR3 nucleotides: TGTGCCAGTAGTATAGTGGGGGCGGGCTTTCAGGGCAATGAGCAGTTCTTC. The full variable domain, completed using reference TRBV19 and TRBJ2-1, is DGGITQSPKYLFRKEGQNVTLSCEQNLNHDAMYWYRQDPGQGLRLIYYSQIVNDFQKGDIAEGYSVSREKKESFPLTVTSAQKNPTAFYLCASSIVGAGFQGNEQFFGPGTRLTVL.

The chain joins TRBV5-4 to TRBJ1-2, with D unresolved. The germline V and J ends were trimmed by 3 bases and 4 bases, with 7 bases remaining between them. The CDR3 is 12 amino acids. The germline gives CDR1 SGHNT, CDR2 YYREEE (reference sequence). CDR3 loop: CASSSPRYGYTF. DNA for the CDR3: TGTGCCAGCAGCTCGCCCCGCTATGGCTACACCTTC.

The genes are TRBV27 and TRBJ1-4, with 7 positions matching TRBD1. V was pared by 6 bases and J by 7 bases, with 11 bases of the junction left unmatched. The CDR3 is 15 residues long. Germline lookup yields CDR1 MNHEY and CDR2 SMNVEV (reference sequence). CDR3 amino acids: CASSAIRDSGEKLFF. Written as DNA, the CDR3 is TGTGCCAGCAGCGCGATCCGGGACAGCGGTGAAAAACTGTTTTTT.

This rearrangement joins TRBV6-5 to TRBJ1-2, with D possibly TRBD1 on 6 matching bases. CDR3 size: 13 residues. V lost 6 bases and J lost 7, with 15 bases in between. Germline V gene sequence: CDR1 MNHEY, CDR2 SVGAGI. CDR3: CASRPSGDFGYTF. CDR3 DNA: TGTGCCAGCAGACCCTCAGGGGATTTTGGCTACACCTTC.

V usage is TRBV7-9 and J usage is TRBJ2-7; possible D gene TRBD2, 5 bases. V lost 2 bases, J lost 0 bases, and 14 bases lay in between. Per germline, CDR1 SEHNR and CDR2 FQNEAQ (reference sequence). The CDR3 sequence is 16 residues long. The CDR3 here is CASSLFPFEGSYEQYF. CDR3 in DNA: TGTGCCAGCAGCTTATTTCCCTTTGAGGGCTCCTACGAGCAGTACTTC.

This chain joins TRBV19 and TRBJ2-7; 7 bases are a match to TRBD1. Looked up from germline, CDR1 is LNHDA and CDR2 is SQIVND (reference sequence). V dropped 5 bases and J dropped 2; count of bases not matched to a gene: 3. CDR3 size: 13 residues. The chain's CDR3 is CASSRTGTYEQYF. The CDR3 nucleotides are TGTGCCAGTAGTCGGACAGGTACCTACGAGCAGTACTTC. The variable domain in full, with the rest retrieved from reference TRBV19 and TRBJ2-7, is DGGITQSPKYLFRKEGQNVTLSCEQNLNHDAMYWYRQDPGQGLRLIYYSQIVNDFQKGDIAEGYSVSREKKESFPLTVTSAQKNPTAFYLCASSRTGTYEQYFGPGTRLTVT.

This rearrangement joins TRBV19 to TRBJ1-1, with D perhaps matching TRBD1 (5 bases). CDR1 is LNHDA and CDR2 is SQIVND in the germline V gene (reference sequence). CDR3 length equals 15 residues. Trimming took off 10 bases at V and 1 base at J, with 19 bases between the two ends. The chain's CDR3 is CATKLIRDGNTEAFF. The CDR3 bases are TGTGCCACAAAGTTGATCCGGGACGGGAACACTGAAGCTTTCTTT.

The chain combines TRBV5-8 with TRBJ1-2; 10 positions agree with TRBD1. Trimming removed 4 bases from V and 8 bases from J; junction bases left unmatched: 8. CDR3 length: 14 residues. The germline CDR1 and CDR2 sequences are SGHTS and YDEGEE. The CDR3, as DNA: TGTGCCAGCAGCCGACTGGACAGGGGGGGCGGCTACACCTTC. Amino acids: CASSRLDRGGGYTF.

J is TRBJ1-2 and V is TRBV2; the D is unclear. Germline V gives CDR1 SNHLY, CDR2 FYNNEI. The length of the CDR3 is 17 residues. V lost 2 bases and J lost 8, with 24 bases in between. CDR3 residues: CASSEPGGTTLRRGYTF. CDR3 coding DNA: TGTGCCAGCAGTGAACCGGGTGGAACAACCTTGAGAAGAGGCTACACCTTC.

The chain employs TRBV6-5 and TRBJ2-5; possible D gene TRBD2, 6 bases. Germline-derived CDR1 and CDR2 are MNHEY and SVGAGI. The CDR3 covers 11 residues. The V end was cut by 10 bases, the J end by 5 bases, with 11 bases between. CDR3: CATNRGETQYF. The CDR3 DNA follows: TGTGCCACCAACCGGGGGGAGACCCAGTACTTC.

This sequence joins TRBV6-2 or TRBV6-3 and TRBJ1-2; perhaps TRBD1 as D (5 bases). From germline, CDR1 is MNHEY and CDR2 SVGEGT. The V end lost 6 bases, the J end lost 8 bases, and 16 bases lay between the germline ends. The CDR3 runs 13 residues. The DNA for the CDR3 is TGTGCCAGCAGCCGGGGGGACTATTGGGGCTACACCTTC. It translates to CASSRGDYWGYTF.

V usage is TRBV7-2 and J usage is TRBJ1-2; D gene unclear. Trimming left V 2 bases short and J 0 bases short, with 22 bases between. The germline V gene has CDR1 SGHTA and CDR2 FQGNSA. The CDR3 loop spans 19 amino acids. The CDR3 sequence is CASSLSSARENLANYGYTF. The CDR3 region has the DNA TGTGCCAGCAGCTTAAGTTCGGCCAGAGAAAACCTAGCTAACTATGGCTACACCTTC. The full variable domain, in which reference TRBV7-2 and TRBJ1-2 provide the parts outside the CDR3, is GAGVSQSPSNKVTEKGKDVELRCDPISGHTALYWYRQSLGQGLEFLIYFQGNSAPDKSGLPSDRFSAERTGGSVSTLTIQRTQQEDSAVYLCASSLSSARENLANYGYTFGSGTRLTVV.

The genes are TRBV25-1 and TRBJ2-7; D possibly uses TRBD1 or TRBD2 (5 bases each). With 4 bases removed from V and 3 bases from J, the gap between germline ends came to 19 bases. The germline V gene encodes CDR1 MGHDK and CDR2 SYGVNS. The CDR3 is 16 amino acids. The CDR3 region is CASSGRDGHWGYEQYF. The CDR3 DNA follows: TGTGCCAGCAGTGGACGGGACGGACACTGGGGCTACGAGCAGTACTTC.

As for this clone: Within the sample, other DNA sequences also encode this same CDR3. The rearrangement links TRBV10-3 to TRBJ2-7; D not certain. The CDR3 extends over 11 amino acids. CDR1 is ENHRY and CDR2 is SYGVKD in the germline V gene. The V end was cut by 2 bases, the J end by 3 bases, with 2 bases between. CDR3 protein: CAISEGYEQYF. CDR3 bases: TGTGCCATCAGTGAGGGCTACGAGCAGTACTTC.

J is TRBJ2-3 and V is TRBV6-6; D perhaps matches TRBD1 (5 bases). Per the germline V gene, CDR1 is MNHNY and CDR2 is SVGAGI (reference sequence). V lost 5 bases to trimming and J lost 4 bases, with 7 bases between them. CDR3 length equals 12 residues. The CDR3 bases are TGTGCCAGCAGTCGACAGTCAGATACGCAGTATTTT. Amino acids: CASSRQSDTQYF.

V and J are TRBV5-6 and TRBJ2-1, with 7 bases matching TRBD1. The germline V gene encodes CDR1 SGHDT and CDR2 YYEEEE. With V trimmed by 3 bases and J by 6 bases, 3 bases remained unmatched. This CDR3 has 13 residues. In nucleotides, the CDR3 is TGTGCCAGCAGCTCAGGGACAGTCAATGAGCAGTTCTTC. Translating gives CASSSGTVNEQFF.

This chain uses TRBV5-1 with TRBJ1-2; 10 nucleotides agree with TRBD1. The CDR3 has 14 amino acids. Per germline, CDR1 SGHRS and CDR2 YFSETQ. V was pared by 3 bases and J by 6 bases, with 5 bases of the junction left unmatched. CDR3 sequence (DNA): TGCGCCAGCAGCTCGCCAGGGACAGGGGATGGCTACACCTTC. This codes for CASSSPGTGDGYTF.

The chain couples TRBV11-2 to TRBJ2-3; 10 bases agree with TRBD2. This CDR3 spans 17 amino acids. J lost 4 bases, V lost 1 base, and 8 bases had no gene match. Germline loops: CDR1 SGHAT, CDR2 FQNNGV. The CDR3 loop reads CASSLGALAGEADTQYF. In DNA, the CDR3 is TGTGCCAGCAGCTTAGGGGCTCTAGCGGGGGAGGCAGATACGCAGTATTTT.

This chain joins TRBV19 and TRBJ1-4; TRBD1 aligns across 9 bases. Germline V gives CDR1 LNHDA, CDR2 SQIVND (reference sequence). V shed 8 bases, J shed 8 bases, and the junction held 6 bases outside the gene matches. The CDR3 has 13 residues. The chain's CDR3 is CASSQGASEKLFF. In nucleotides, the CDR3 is TGTGCCAGTTCACAGGGGGCCTCGGAAAAACTGTTTTTT.

Here the CDR3 reads CASSSKPPVGAFF. CDR3 DNA: TGTGCCAGCAGTTCAAAGCCCCCGGTGGGAGCTTTCTTT. The chain has TRBV13 and TRBJ1-1; D ambiguous. Trimming took 6 bases from V and 10 from J, leaving 18 bases between them. Germline V gene sequence: CDR1 PRHDT, CDR2 FYEKMQ (reference sequence). The CDR3 runs 13 residues.

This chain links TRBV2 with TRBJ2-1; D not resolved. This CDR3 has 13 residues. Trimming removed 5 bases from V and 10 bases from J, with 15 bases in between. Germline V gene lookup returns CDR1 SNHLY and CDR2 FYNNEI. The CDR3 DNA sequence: TGTGCCAGCAGTCCCTTACTTCGATACGAGCAGTTCTTC. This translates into CASSPLLRYEQFF. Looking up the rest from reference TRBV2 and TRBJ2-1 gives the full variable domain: EPEVTQTPSHQVTQMGQEVILRCVPISNHLYFYWYRQILGQKVEFLVSFYNNEISEKSEIFDDQFSVERPDGSNFTLKIRSTKLEDSAMYFCASSPLLRYEQFFGPGTRLTVL.

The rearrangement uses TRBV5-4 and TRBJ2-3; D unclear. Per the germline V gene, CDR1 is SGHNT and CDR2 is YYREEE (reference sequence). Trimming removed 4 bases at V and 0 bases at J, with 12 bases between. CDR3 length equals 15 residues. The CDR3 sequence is CASSPEPASTDTQYF. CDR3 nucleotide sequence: TGTGCCAGCAGCCCTGAGCCAGCTAGCACAGATACGCAGTATTTT.

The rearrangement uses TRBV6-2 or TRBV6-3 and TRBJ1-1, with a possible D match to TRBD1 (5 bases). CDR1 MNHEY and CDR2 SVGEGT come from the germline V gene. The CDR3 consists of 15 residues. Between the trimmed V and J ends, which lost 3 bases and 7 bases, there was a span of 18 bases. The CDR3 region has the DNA TGTGCCAGCAGTTATGCCGCGGGTAGACAGAATGAAGCTTTCTTT. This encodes CASSYAAGRQNEAFF.

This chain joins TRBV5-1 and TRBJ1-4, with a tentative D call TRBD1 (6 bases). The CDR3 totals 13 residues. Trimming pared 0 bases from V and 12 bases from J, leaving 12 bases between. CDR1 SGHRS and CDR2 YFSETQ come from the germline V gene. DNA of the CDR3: TGCGCCAGCAGCTTGGAGTGGGCAGGGGAACTGTTTTTT. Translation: CASSLEWAGELFF.